The entry below gives a single T cell receptor beta chain sequence along with its context. The antigen this receptor binds is unknown. No base-level quality is on record; no much larger clone is a single base apart. This sample stems from a study of blood T cell repertoires in COVID-19 (TCRdb year 2020). At the level of the whole study: Samples covering the acute and convalescent phases of COVID-19 were provided by collaborators in the United States, Italy and Spain. The prospective study material was composed of cDNA or gDNA derived from T cells, B-cell-depleted T cells, or PBMCs. The dataset comprised deeply sampled blood TCRbeta repertoires from subjects exposed to, actively infected with, or recovered from COVID-19. The repertoires were made available in a free public database intended to serve as a resource for research on the immune response to SARS-CoV-2. The samples were drawn from the first 160 participants of the ongoing ImmuneRACE study and from 1,200 or so subjects provided by 6 global collaborators. The sample metadata nearly always contained a de-identified subject ID, COVID-19 status, age in years and sex. Where available, HLA class I and class II types were taken from metadata supplied by the sample provider and were not determined by assay-based typing.

Study-level results and caveats: The amount of clinical and demographic metadata varied by source and participant and was provided uncurated.

TCRbeta CDR3 regions were amplified from genomic DNA by means of the immunoSEQ Assay, a bias-controlled multiplex PCR. The authors' pipeline ran thus. Nucleated cell counts per sample were estimated from amplification of reference gene primers within the assay. Sequence reads were collapsed and filtered to measure the absolute abundance of every unique TCRbeta CDR3 rearrangement. For each sample, productive Simpson clonality was calculated by taking the square root of Simpson's diversity index across productive rearrangements. The table comes from immuneACCESS by way of TCRdb, which keeps in-frame sequences with V and J called. Part of the clones is missing from these tables; in studies checked, under half for an unresolved V gene and the rest for unknown reasons. The V and J calls and clone size come from that table; D and trimming were worked out from the DNA. The sample records around 150,000 clones, around 80% of which are singletons. 7.3% of the sample is taken by the ten largest.

From the cysteine through the phenylalanine, the CDR3 covers 16 amino acids. This entry keeps only the CDR3 DNA: 48 bases, framed from base 1. The germline V gene specifies SGHDN as CDR1 and FVKESK as CDR2. Relative to germline, V is missing 5 bases and J is missing 3 bases, with 9 bases of the junction outside any gene match. Enrolling through a virtual design, the prospective study's participants ranged in age from roughly 18 to 89 years and lived across 20 to 25 United States geographic areas. In the prospective study, cohorts were assigned on the basis of participant-reported clinical history obtained from a screening survey and a study questionnaire. For ImmuneRACE Cohort 3, a participant was defined as recovered based on two consecutive negative NP/OP PCR tests, clearance by a healthcare professional, or resolution of symptoms. Mobile phlebotomists in the prospective study collected whole blood, serum and a nasopharyngeal or oropharyngeal swab from every participant. Prospective study participants could optionally give additional blood draws and questionnaires over a 2-month period. Prospective study blood samples were shipped either frozen or at room temperature before DNA extraction.

The chain uses TRBV14 and TRBJ1-4, and 7 junction bases match TRBD1. The receptor's source is a man aged 50-59 years who had recovered from COVID-19. The material sequenced was PBMCs or T cells enriched from blood (not recorded which). The DNA sequence is given as TGTGCCAGCAGCAAAACCACAGGGGTCGCTAATGAAAAACTGTTTTTT. Its protein product is CASSKTTGVANEKLFF.